The 4 T cell receptor beta chains below all came from one sample that was sequenced in a study of blood T cell repertoires in COVID-19 (dated by TCRdb to the early 2020s). Receptor amplification or capture employed the immunoSEQ multiplex PCR assay. TCRdb obtained this table from immuneACCESS and retained in-frame rearrangements with V and J assigned. These tables miss some clones; where compared with another copy, unresolved V genes account for less than half of the shortfall, and the remainder is unexplained. This sample gives 250,000 to 350,000 clones in total; 70% to 90% of them show up just once. The top ten constitute 1% of the sample. The source material was PBMCs or T cells enriched from blood (not recorded which). The receptors were gathered from a woman aged 25-40 years who had recovered from COVID-19.

This chain uses TRBV29-1 with TRBJ2-5; TRBD1 matches 7 bases. The germline CDR1 and CDR2 sequences are SQVTM and ANQGSEA. The CDR3 has 13 amino acids. Unmatched junction bases numbered 10, after V lost 7 bases and J lost 5 bases. The CDR3 here is CSATGTARETQYF. DNA for the CDR3: TGCAGCGCCACCGGGACAGCTAGGGAGACCCAGTACTTC.

The chain's CDR3 is CASSTTRRTARDRPQHF. CDR3 in DNA: TGTGCCAGTTCCACTACTAGGAGGACTGCTCGGGATCGGCCCCAGCATTTT. The chain couples TRBV28 to TRBJ1-5, with unresolved D. This CDR3 is built from 17 residues. The germline V gene has CDR1 MDHEN and CDR2 SYDVKM. Trimming left V 9 bases short and J 9 bases short, with 30 bases between.

This CDR3 is CAWSVGVRAFF. The DNA of the CDR3 is TGTGCCTGGAGTGTTGGAGTTAGGGCTTTCTTT. The V gene is TRBV30, the J gene TRBJ1-1; D uncertain. V was pared by 0 bases and J by 11 bases, with 10 bases between. There are 11 residues in the CDR3. Germline V lookup: CDR1 GTSNPN, CDR2 SVGIG (reference sequence).

This clone has just a few counts. This sequence joins TRBV6-6 and TRBJ2-7, with 10 bases lining up with TRBD1. Germline V CDR1 and CDR2: MNHNY, SVGAGI (reference sequence). V shed 5 bases, J shed 2 bases, and the junction held 15 bases outside the gene matches. The CDR3 is 18 residues long. For the CDR3, the DNA is TGTGCCAGCAGTCACCGCGCGCGGACAGGGGGTTTACCCTACGAGCAGTACTTC. Translating it yields CASSHRARTGGLPYEQYF.